A single sample gave rise to the 20 T cell receptor beta chains below, sequenced in a study of T cell changes during pregnancy in multiple sclerosis. The repertoire was sequenced with immunoSEQ multiplex PCR; TCRdb's copy has only in-frame clones and lacks some. The repertoire holds 43,000 or so clones, with 80% to 90% as singletons. Source: peripheral blood, taken in the first trimester of pregnancy. These receptors all stem from a female donor with multiple sclerosis, enrolled in a pregnancy study.

For the CDR3, the DNA is TGTGCCAGCAGCCCCGAACAGGGGGCATATGGCTACACCTTC. Its translation is CASSPEQGAYGYTF. The rearrangement links TRBV7-6 to TRBJ1-2; 9 bases match TRBD1. V dropped 5 bases and J dropped 5; count of bases not matched to a gene: 6. CDR3 length: 14 residues. Germline assignment: CDR1 SGHVS and CDR2 FNYEAQ.

The chain couples TRBV6-5 to TRBJ1-2, with TRBD1 as a possible D gene (5 bases). The germline gives CDR1 MNHEY, CDR2 SVGAGI. This CDR3 spans 15 amino acids. V was trimmed by 1 base and J by 4 bases, leaving 13 bases between them. The CDR3 bases are TGTGCCAGCAGTTACTACGGGACTTTAGGCTATGGCTACACCTTC. Its protein product is CASSYYGTLGYGYTF.

The CDR3 protein is CASSLVQGDTEAFF. In DNA form, the CDR3 reads TGCGCCAGCAGCTTGGTCCAGGGGGACACTGAAGCTTTCTTT. The chain combines TRBV5-1 with TRBJ1-1, with 7 bases lining up with TRBD1. Germline V lookup: CDR1 SGHRS, CDR2 YFSETQ. This CDR3 is built from 14 residues. V gave up 0 bases and J gave up 3 bases; unmatched junction bases: 2.

CDR3 region: CASSQEGPGGRETQYF. The CDR3 DNA reads TGCGCCAGCAGCCAAGAAGGGCCAGGGGGTAGGGAGACCCAGTACTTC. The V call is TRBV4-1, the J call TRBJ2-5, with 7 bases matching TRBD1. V was clipped by 0 bases and J by 5 bases; unmatched bases: 9. This CDR3 region has 16 residues. CDR1 and CDR2 from the germline V gene are MGHRA and YSYEKL.

V and J are TRBV7-9 and TRBJ1-6; D gene ambiguous. The CDR3 extends over 16 amino acids. Looked up from germline, CDR1 is SEHNR and CDR2 is FQNEAQ (reference sequence). V lost 9 bases to trimming and J lost 0 bases, with 15 bases between them. CDR3 region: CASRSPGSSYNSPLHF. In nucleotides, the CDR3 is TGTGCCAGTCGATCGCCGGGGAGCTCCTATAATTCACCCCTCCACTTT. The complete variable domain, with remaining parts taken from reference TRBV7-9 and TRBJ1-6, reads DTGVSQNPRHKITKRGQNVTFRCDPISEHNRLYWYRQTLGQGPEFLTYFQNEAQLEKSRLLSDRFSAERPKGSFSTLEIQRTEQGDSAMYLCASRSPGSSYNSPLHFGNGTRLTVT.

The V and J genes are TRBV5-6 and TRBJ1-2, with D hard to call. The CDR3 covers 12 residues. Germline CDR1 and CDR2: SGHDT and YYEEEE. V lost 1 base and J lost 11, with 12 bases in between. The CDR3, as DNA: TGTGCCAGCAGCTTGCCCGGGAACAAATACACCTTC. Its translation is CASSLPGNKYTF.

In nucleotides, the CDR3 is TGCGCCAGCAGCCCACAGGGAATCGGAGATACGCAGTATTTT. Its protein is CASSPQGIGDTQYF. The J gene is TRBJ2-3, the V gene TRBV4-3; D possibly corresponds to TRBD1 (6 bases). Trimming shortened V by 4 bases and J by 5 bases, and 13 bases separated the two germline ends. CDR1 and CDR2 from the germline V gene are LGHNA and YSLEER. This CDR3 comprises 14 residues.

This chain joins TRBV9 and TRBJ2-1; 9 bases are shared with TRBD2. V shed 0 bases and J 4 bases; nucleotides not matched to a gene: 11. Germline CDR1 SGDLS, CDR2 YYNGEE. The CDR3 sequence is 18 residues long. CDR3 bases: TGTGCCAGCAGCGTAGGGAGAGGCGGGGGGGCCGCATACAATGAGCAGTTCTTC. Translated, it gives CASSVGRGGGAAYNEQFF.

The chain recombines TRBV2 with TRBJ1-2; weak D call: TRBD1 (6 bases). Trimming stripped 6 bases from V and 2 bases from J, with 13 bases between. The CDR3 runs to 14 residues. Germline CDR1 SNHLY, CDR2 FYNNEI. The CDR3 DNA reads as TGTGCCAGCAGGGGCGAGGGGACAAACTATGGCTACACCTTC. Translating it yields CASRGEGTNYGYTF.

This sequence joins TRBV5-6 and TRBJ1-3; possibly TRBD1 for D (6 bases). V lost 3 bases, J lost 4 bases, and 11 bases lay in between. The CDR3 totals 14 residues. CDR1 SGHDT and CDR2 YYEEEE come from the germline V gene. The CDR3 reads CASSSGVLGNTIYF. The CDR3 nucleotides are TGTGCCAGCAGCTCAGGGGTTTTGGGAAACACCATATATTTT.

The J gene is TRBJ1-4, the V gene TRBV18; D remains ambiguous. Trimming stripped 2 bases from V and 10 bases from J, with 11 bases between. Germline CDR1 and CDR2: KGHSH and LQKENI. The CDR3 covers 13 residues. This chain's CDR3 is CASSPATEGKLFF. For the CDR3, the DNA is TGTGCCAGCTCACCAGCGACGGAGGGAAAACTGTTTTTT.

The gene calls are TRBV5-1 and TRBJ1-2; no definite D call. Per germline, CDR1 SGHRS and CDR2 YFSETQ. The CDR3 extends over 13 amino acids. V lost 0 bases and J 5 bases, leaving 8 bases between the germline ends. As DNA, the CDR3 is TGCGCCAGCAGCTTGGTGGAGGGTTATGGCTACACCTTC. Amino acids: CASSLVEGYGYTF.

The chain has TRBV5-1 and TRBJ2-5, with 7 bases matching TRBD2. The J segment lost 1 base and the V segment lost 4 bases, leaving 4 bases of the junction unmatched. Germline V CDR1 and CDR2: SGHRS, YFSETQ. CDR3 length equals 14 residues. The CDR3 DNA reads TGCGCCAGCAGCACCGGACTAGGCCAAGAGACCCAGTACTTC. It yields the protein CASSTGLGQETQYF.

The chain employs TRBV6-6 and TRBJ1-1; possible D gene TRBD1, 6 bases. Germline CDR1 is MNHNY and CDR2 is SVGAGI (reference sequence). Trimming removed 6 bases from V and 8 bases from J, with 10 bases in between. The CDR3 spans 11 residues. The CDR3 DNA is TGTGCCAGCAGGGTTGGGGGCGAAGCTTTCTTT. Translated, it gives CASRVGGEAFF.

Turning to this clone: The junction shows a germline mismatch at one end, possibly a read error. The chain links TRBV18 to TRBJ1-2, with 7 bases aligning to TRBD1. The CDR3 contains 17 residues. The germline gives CDR1 KGHSH, CDR2 LQKENI. This CDR3 reads CASSPLSGAGGLNGYTF. The CDR3 DNA sequence: TGTGCTAGCTCACCACTTTCTGGGGCAGGGGGATTGAATGGCTACACCTTC.

This chain connects TRBV6-5 to TRBJ1-1, with no clear D. Germline V gives CDR1 MNHEY, CDR2 SVGAGI. The CDR3 extends over 12 amino acids. The V end lost 0 bases, the J end lost 8 bases, and 7 bases lay between the germline ends. The CDR3 sequence is CASSYSEGEAFF. CDR3 DNA sequence: TGTGCCAGCAGTTACTCAGAGGGCGAAGCTTTCTTT.

The chain recombines TRBV5-1 with TRBJ1-2, with 9 nucleotides matching TRBD1. Germline CDR1 SGHRS, CDR2 YFSETQ. The CDR3 is 14 residues long. J was trimmed by 8 bases and V by 2 bases; bases with no gene match: 7. CDR3 residues: CASSLSGTGPGYTF. For the CDR3, the DNA is TGCGCCAGCAGCTTATCCGGGACAGGGCCCGGCTACACCTTC.

The chain employs TRBV6-6 and TRBJ1-3, with D uncertain. CDR1 is MNHNY, CDR2 SVGAGI, per germline (reference sequence). The CDR3 has 15 residues. The V end was cut by 5 bases, the J end by 0 bases, with 11 bases between. CDR3 nucleotides: TGTGCCAGCAGTCCCTCAGGTTTCTCTGGAAACACCATATATTTT. Its protein product is CASSPSGFSGNTIYF.

This clone was counted once. The chain couples TRBV30 to TRBJ1-1; TRBD1 might be the D (6 bases). CDR3 length equals 14 residues. Trimming removed 3 bases at V and 0 bases at J, with 11 bases between. The germline V gene encodes CDR1 GTSNPN and CDR2 SVGIG (reference sequence). For the CDR3, the DNA is TGTGCCTGGAGCCGGACAGCGATGAACACTGAAGCTTTCTTT. The encoded protein is CAWSRTAMNTEAFF.

V and J are TRBV4-1 and TRBJ1-4; 8 bases are a match to TRBD1. The CDR3 length is 15 residues. Germline V gene lookup returns CDR1 MGHRA and CDR2 YSYEKL. The ends lost 0 bases at V and 7 bases at J; junction bases unmatched: 4. The CDR3 DNA follows: TGCGCCAGCAGCCAAGATCAGGGGGCAGGTGAAAAACTGTTTTTT. Amino acids: CASSQDQGAGEKLFF.